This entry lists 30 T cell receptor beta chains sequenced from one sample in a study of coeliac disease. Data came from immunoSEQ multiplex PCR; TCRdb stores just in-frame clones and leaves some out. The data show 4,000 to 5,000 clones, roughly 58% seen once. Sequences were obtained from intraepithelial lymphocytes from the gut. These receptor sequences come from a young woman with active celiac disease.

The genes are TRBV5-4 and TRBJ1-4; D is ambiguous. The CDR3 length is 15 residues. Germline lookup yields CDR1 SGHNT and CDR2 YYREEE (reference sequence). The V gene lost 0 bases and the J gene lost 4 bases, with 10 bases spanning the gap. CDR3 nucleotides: TGTGCCAGCAGCTTGGGGAGCTTGAGTAATGAAAAACTGTTTTTT. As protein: CASSLGSLSNEKLFF. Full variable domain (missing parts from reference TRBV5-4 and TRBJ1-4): ETGVTQSPTHLIKTRGQQVTLRCSSQSGHNTVSWYQQALGQGPQFIFQYYREEENGRGNFPPRFSGLQFPNYSSELNVNALELDDSALYLCASSLGSLSNEKLFFGSGTQLSVL.

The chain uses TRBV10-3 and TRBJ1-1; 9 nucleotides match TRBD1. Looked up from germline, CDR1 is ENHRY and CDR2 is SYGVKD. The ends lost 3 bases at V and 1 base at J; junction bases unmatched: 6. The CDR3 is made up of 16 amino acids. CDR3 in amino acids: CAISEQGAWGNTEAFF. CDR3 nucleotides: TGTGCCATCAGTGAACAGGGGGCTTGGGGGAACACTGAAGCTTTCTTT.

Here the CDR3 reads CASSTPQPPNTEAFF. As DNA, the CDR3 is TGTGCCAGCAGTACCCCACAGCCGCCGAACACTGAAGCTTTCTTT. The V gene is TRBV6-5, the J gene TRBJ1-1; D call uncertain. Germline V gene data show CDR1 as MNHEY and CDR2 as SVGAGI. The CDR3 is 15 residues long. Trimming removed 5 bases at V and 1 base at J, with 14 bases between.

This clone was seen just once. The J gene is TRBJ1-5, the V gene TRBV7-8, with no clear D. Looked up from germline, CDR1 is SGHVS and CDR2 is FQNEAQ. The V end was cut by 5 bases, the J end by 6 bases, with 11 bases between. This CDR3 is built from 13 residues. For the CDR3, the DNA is TGTGCCAGCAGCCCGGAGGGAGCTCAGCCCCAGCATTTT. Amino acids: CASSPEGAQPQHF.

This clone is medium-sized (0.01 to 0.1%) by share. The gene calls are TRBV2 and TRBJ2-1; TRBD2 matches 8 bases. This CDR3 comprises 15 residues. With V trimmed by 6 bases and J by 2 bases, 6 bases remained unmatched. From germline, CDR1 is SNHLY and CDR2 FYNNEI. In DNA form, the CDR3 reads TGTGCCAGCAGCGAGCGGGGGAACCCCTACAATGAGCAGTTCTTC. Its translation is CASSERGNPYNEQFF.

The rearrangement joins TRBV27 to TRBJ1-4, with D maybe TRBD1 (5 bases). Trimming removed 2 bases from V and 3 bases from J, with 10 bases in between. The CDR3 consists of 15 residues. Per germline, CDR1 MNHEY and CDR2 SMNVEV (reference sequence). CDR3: CASSLSRQSNEKLFF. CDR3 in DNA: TGTGCCAGCAGTTTAAGCCGACAGTCTAATGAAAAACTGTTTTTT.

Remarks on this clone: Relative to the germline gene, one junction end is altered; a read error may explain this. The CDR3 reads CASQKGDHSPPHF. DNA of the CDR3: TGCGCCAGCCAAAAGGGGGACCACTCACCCCCCCACTTT. V and J are TRBV23-1 and TRBJ1-6; possibly TRBD1 for D (6 bases). Being an ORF, TRBV23-1 has a function that is uncertain. This CDR3 region has 13 residues.

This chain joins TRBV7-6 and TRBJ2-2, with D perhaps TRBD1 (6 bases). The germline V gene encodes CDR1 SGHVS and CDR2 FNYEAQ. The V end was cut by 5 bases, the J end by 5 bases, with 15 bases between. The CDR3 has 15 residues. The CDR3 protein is CASSEQGVRTGELFF. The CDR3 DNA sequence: TGTGCCAGCAGCGAACAGGGCGTGAGAACCGGGGAGCTGTTTTTT. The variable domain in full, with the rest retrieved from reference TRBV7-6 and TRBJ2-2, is GAGVSQSPRYKVTKRGQDVALRCDPISGHVSLYWYRQALGQGPEFLTYFNYEAQQDKSGLPNDRFSAERPEGSISTLTIQRTEQRDSAMYRCASSEQGVRTGELFFGEGSRLTVL.

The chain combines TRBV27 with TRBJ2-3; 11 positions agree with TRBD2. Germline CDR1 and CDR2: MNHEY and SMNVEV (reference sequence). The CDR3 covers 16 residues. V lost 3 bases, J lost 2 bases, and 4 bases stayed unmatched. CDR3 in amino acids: CASSLTSGAPTDTQYF. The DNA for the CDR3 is TGTGCCAGCAGTTTGACTAGCGGGGCCCCCACAGATACGCAGTATTTT.

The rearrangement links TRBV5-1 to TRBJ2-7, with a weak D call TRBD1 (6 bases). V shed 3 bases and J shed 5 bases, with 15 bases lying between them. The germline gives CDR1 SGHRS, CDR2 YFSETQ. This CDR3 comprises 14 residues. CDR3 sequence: CASSSTGHYHEQYF. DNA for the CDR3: TGCGCCAGCAGCTCAACGGGACACTACCACGAGCAGTACTTC.

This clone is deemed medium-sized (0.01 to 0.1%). This chain's CDR3 is CATSRDQGAHEQYF. Written as DNA, the CDR3 is TGTGCCACCAGCAGAGACCAGGGTGCCCACGAGCAGTACTTC. The chain recombines TRBV15 with TRBJ2-7; a possible D gene is TRBD1 (5 bases). V was cut by 0 bases and J by 5 bases, with 11 bases left in between. The CDR3 has 14 amino acids. Looked up from germline, CDR1 is LNHNV and CDR2 is YYDKDF (reference sequence).

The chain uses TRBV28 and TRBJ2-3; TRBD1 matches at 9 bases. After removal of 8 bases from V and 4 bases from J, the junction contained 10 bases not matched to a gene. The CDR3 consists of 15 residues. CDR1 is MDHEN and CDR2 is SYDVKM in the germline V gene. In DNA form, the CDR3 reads TGTGCCAGCGAGGGGGGACAGGGTGGTCCAGATACGCAGTATTTT. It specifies CASEGGQGGPDTQYF.

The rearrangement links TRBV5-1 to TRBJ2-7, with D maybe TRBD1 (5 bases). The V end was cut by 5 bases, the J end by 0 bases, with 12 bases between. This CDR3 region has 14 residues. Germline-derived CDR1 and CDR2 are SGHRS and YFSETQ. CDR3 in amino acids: CASRADTSSYEQYF. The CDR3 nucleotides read TGCGCCAGCAGGGCGGACACAAGCTCCTACGAGCAGTACTTC.

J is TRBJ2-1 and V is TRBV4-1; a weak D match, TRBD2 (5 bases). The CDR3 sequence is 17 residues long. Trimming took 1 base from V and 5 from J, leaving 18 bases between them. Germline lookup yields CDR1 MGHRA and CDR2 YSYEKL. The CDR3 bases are TGCGCCAGCAGCCAAGTCCCCGGGGTTAGGTCTGACAATGAGCAGTTCTTC. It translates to CASSQVPGVRSDNEQFF.

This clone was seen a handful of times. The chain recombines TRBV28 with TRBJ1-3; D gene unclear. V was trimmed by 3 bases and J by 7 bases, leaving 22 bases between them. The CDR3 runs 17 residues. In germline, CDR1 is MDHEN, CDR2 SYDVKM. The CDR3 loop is CASSLGRYGPSRNTIYF. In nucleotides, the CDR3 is TGTGCCAGCAGTTTGGGGAGGTACGGCCCGTCGCGTAACACCATATATTTT.

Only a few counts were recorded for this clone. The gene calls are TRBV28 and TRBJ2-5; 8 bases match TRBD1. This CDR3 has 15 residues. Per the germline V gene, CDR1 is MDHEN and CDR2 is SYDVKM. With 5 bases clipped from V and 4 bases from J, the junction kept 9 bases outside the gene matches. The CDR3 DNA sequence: TGTGCCAGCAGTCCCAGGGGGCCCACCCCAGAGACCCAGTACTTC. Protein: CASSPRGPTPETQYF.

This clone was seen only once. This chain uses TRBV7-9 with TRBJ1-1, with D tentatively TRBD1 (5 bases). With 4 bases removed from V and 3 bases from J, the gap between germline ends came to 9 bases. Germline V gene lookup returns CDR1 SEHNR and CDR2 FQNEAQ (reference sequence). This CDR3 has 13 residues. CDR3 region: CASSYTRDTEAFF. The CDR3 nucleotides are TGTGCCAGCAGCTATACCAGGGACACTGAAGCTTTCTTT.

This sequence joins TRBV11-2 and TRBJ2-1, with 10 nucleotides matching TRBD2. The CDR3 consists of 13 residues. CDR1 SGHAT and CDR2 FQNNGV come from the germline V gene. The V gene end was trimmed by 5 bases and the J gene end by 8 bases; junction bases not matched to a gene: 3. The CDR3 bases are TGTGCCAGCAGCCCGGGACTAGCGTATGAGCAGTTCTTC. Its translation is CASSPGLAYEQFF.

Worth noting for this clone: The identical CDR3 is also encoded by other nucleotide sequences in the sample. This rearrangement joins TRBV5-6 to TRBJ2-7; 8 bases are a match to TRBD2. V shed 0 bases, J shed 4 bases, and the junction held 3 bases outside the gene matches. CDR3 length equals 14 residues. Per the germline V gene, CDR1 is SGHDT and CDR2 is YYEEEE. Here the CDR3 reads CASSLGAGEYEQYF. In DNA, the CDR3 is TGTGCCAGCAGCTTGGGAGCGGGAGAGTACGAGCAGTACTTC.

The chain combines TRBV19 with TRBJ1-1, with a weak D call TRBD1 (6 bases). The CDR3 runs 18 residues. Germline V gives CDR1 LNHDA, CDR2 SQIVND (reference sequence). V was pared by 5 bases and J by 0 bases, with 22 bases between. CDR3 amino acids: CASSLNRELRTMNTEAFF. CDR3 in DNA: TGTGCCAGTAGTCTCAACAGGGAACTCCGTACAATGAACACTGAAGCTTTCTTT.

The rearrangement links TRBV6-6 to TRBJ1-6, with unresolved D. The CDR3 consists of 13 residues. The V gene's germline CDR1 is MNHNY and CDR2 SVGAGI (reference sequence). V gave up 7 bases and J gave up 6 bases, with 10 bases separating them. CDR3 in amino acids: CASTLVGNSPLHF. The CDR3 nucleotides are TGTGCCAGCACCCTAGTCGGTAATTCACCCCTCCACTTT.

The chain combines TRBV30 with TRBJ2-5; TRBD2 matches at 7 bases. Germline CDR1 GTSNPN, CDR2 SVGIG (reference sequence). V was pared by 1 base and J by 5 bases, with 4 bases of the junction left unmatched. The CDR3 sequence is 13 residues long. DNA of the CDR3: TGTGCCTGGAGTGCCGGGGAGGGCGAGACCCAGTACTTC. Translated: CAWSAGEGETQYF.

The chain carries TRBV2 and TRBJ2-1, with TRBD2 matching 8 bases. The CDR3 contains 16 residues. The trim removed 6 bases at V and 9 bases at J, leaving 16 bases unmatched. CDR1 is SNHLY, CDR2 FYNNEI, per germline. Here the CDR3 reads CASRGGFVREDCEQFF. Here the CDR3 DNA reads TGTGCCAGCAGGGGGGGGTTCGTGCGGGAGGATTGTGAGCAGTTCTTC.

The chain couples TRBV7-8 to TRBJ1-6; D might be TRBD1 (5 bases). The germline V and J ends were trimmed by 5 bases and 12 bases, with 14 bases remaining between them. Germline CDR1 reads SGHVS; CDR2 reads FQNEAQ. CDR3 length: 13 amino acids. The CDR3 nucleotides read TGTGCCAGCAGCGATGGGGGGAGAATACCCCTCCACTTT. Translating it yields CASSDGGRIPLHF.

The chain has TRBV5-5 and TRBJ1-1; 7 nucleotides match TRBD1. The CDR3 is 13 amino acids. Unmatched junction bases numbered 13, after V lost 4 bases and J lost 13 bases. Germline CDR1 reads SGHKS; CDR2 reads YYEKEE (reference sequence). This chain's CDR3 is CASSTFPGQRDFF. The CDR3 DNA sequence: TGTGCCAGCAGCACCTTCCCGGGACAGCGAGATTTCTTT.

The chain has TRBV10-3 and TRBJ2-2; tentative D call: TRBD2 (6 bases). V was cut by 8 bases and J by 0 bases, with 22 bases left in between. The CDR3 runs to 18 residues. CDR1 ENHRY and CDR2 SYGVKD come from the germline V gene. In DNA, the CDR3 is TGTGCCATCCCCCGGCGGGACGGAAGACAACCGAACACCGGGGAGCTGTTTTTT. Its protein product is CAIPRRDGRQPNTGELFF.

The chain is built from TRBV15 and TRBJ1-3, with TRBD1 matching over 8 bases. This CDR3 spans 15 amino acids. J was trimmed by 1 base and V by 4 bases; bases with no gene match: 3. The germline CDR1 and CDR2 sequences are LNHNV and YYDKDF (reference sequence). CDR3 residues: CATSTDRASGNTIYF. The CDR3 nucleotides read TGTGCCACCAGCACGGACAGGGCTTCTGGAAACACCATATATTTT.

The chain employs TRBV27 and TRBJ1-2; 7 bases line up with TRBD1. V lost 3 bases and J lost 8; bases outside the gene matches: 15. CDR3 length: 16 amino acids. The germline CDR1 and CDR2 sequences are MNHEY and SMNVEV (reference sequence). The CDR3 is CASSFSPGGWSRGYTF. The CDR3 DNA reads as TGTGCCAGCAGTTTCTCTCCAGGGGGTTGGAGTAGGGGCTACACCTTC.

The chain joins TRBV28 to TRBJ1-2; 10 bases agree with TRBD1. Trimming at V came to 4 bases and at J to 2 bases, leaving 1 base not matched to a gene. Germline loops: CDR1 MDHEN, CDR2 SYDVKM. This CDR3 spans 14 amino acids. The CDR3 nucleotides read TGTGCCAGCAGTTGGGACAGGGGAAACTATGGCTACACCTTC. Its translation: CASSWDRGNYGYTF.

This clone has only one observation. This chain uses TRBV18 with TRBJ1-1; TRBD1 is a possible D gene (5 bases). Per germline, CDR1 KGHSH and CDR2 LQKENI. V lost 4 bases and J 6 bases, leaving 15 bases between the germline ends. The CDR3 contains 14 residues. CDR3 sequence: CASSLLGRGPEAFF. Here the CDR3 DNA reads TGTGCCAGCTCACTTCTGGGGAGGGGTCCTGAAGCTTTCTTT.